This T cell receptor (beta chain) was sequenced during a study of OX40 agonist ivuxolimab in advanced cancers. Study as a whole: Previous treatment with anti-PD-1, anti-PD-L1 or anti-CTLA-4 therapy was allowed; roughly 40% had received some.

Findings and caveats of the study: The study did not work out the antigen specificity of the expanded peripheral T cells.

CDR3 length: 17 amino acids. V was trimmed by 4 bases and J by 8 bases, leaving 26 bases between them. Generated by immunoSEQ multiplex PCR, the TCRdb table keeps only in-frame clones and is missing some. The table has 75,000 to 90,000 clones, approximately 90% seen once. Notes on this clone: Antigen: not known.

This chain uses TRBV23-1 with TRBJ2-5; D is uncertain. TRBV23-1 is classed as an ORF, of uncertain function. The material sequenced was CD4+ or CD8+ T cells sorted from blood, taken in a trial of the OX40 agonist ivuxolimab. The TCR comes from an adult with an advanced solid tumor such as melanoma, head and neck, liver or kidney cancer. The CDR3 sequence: CASSRCPWRPRYPTQYF. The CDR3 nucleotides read TGCGCCAGCAGTCGTTGCCCCTGGCGGCCACGATACCCCACCCAGTACTTC.